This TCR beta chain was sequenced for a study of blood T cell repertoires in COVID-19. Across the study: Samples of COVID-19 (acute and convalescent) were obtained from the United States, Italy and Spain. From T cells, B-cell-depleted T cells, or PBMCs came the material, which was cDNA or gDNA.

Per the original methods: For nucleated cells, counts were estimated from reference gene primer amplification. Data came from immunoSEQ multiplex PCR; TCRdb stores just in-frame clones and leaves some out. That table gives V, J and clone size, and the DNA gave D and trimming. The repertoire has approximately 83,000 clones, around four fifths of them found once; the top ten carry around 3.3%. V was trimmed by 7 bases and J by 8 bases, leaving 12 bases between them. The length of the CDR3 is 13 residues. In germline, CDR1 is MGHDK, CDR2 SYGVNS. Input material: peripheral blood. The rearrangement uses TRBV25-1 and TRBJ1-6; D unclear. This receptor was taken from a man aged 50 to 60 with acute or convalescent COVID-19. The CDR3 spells CASTSHSYSPLHF. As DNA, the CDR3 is TGTGCCAGCACCAGCCACAGTTATTCACCCCTCCACTTT.